This TCR beta chain was recovered during a study of beta chain features in type 1 diabetes. Trimming removed 7 bases from V and 5 bases from J; junction bases left unmatched: 17. The CDR3 has 16 amino acids. Germline V gene sequence: CDR1 MDHEN, CDR2 SYDVKM. The authors reverse transcribed all of the isolated RNA, so sequencing captured expressed TCRB transcripts. The table came from immunoSEQ multiplex PCR; TCRdb's copy has only in-frame clones and leaves some out. The repertoire holds about 150,000 clones, 9% to 12% seen once, with roughly 0.5% in the top ten. For this clone: What it binds is not known.

The study's findings and limits: Relative to healthy donors, patients appeared to have naive, central memory and Treg TCRB repertoires that were more similar. Reduced insertions and increased deletions marked VDJ junctions in type 1 diabetes patients. Shortening of TCRB CDR3s, moderate but significant, appeared in all four CD4+ subsets of Type 1 diabetes patients.

The single heparinised draw taken from each donor contained around 100 mL of blood on average. The gene calls are TRBV28 and TRBJ2-7; TRBD2 agrees at 7 bases. The source is a man between 25 and 39 years old with type 1 diabetes. Material for sequencing was central memory CD4+ T cells from blood. The CDR3 here is CASIPLGGGPAHEQYF. The CDR3 coding sequence is TGTGCCAGCATTCCTCTGGGGGGAGGGCCCGCCCACGAGCAGTACTTC.